Detailed here is one TCR beta chain. Its target antigen remains unknown. No base-level quality is on record; no much larger clone is a single base apart. The intended sense of this specimen's treatment or condition label: allogeneic hematopoietic cell transplantation with graft depleted of TCRalphabeta T cells and CD19 B cells. The children who served as transplant recipients had been given grafts of TCRalphabeta/CD19-depleted allogeneic hematopoietic cells. Libraries were constructed by PCR. TCRdb records Illumina HiSeq 2500 as the sequencer. To normalize quantification of the TCRbeta repertoire, the TCR libraries were built with molecular barcoding that relied on unique molecular identifiers. TCRdb reworked the public reads: Q25 trimming with fastp, MiXCR clone assembly, productive beta chains retained. Every entry covers one CDR3 protein and lists the most common genes and DNA from its rows. Counted in this sample were around 490,000 distinct CDR3 sequences; 9.5% to 12% of them appeared once. The ten largest account for around 15% of the sample.

The data belong to a study of T-cell reconstitution after alpha-beta-depleted transplantation in children listed by TCRdb under 2016. With regard to the full study: T-cell immune reconstitution after TCRalphabeta/CD19-depleted allogeneic hematopoietic cell transplantation in children was quantitatively tracked in the study by means of TCR repertoire profiling. The paper's findings and limits, for the study overall: The apparently early recovery of alphabetaT-cell counts about two months after transplant reportedly depended on only several hundred rapidly expanded clones that came from non-depleted graft cells. Over subsequent months, a decline in hyperexpanded clone frequencies was noted, and after one year, T-cell counts and TCRbeta diversity were mostly ascribed to newly produced T cells. In some patients, high TCRbeta diversity at day 60 was attributed to recipient T cells and intrathymic progenitors that had survived conditioning.

Here the sequenced sample was PBMCs, mostly from graft donor cells, taken 180 days after TCRalphabeta/CD19-depleted stem cell transplant. The clonotype was recovered from a female patient between 2 and 10 years old who had a stem cell transplant for aplastic anemia, so the T cells may come from the graft donor.

The nucleotide sequence is TGTGCCAGCAGTGTTTTAGGCGATCAGCCCCAGCATTTT. This is translated as CASSVLGDQPQHF. The chain joins TRBV25-1 to TRBJ1-5; the D gene is not confidently resolved. The CDR3 starts with the cysteine, ends with the phenylalanine, and has 13 residues. Only the CDR3 region is kept as DNA, spanning 39 bases read in frame from base 1. The trim is 4 bases for V and 5 bases for J, with a gap of 9 bases between the germline ends. Per the germline V gene, MGHDK is the CDR1 and SYGVNS is the CDR2.